This T cell receptor (beta chain) was captured by sequencing in a study of T cells in Graves' hyperthyroidism and ophthalmopathy. The ends were cut back, 6 bases at V and 5 bases at J, with 19 bases in the middle. CDR3 length: 15 residues. Germline CDR1 is MNHNS and CDR2 is SASEGT. The source material, RNA transcripts, was used to amplify TCR beta CDR3 regions. RT-PCR in the first round (using the HTBI primer set) targeted the TCR CDR3. TCRdb recomputed calls from the multiplex PCR reads with MiXCR, one row per CDR3 protein. The sample holds 200,000 to 250,000 distinct CDR3 sequences, about 17% seen once. Ophthalmopathy patients had moderate-to-severe active disease, CAS ≥3, NOSPECS ≥4, and disease duration under 3 months. More than 8 ml fresh peripheral blood yielded the PBMCs. This clonotype has ten or more counts. Its antigen is not identified. Study outcomes and limitations: Researchers found most expanded thyroid clonotypes above 0.001 in blood as well.

Specimen: blood. The origin of this receptor is a young woman with Graves' ophthalmopathy. The rearrangement joins TRBV6-1 to TRBJ1-1; D gene ambiguous. The CDR3 DNA is TGTGCCAGCAGGTCAGTCGGGATGAGATCGACTGAAGCTTTCTTT. Translation: CASRSVGMRSTEAFF.